This TCR beta chain was profiled in a study of blood T cells in healthy people across ages (dated by TCRdb to about 2015). Regarding the complete study: In model experiments, template switching captured roughly one uniquely barcoded TCR beta cDNA molecule for every two T cells. Age-related changes in TCR beta repertoire diversity were measured in the study by deep sequencing normalized with unique cDNA molecular identifiers. Donors were grouped into four age groups: young (average 16 years), middle-aged (roughly 37), aged (about 60) and long-lived (82). To avoid experimental bias, donors of different ages were spread randomly across the sequencing lanes. Using the same blood draw, the study looked at two additional independent replicas of 1 million unique cDNA reads for two donors, one aged 18 to 30 and the other aged 80 or older. Summary of the overall study and its limitations: A strong correlation was found between observed TCR beta diversity and the percentage of naive T cells measured by flow cytometry. Because the CMV infection status of the donors was unknown, age-related changes in expanded clonotypes may potentially have been confounded. Because profiling used bulk unsorted PBMCs, naive and antigen-experienced compartments could not be compared conclusively. Estimates of total diversity based on one million sequenced T cells were considered lower bounds and underestimates. Compared with the aged group, more naive CD4+ T cells, fewer expanded clones and increased TCR diversity were shown by the long-lived group, suggesting age selection. Observed TCR beta diversity per million T cells fell roughly linearly with age, and a significant reduction was already apparent by age around 40.

Library creation used 5' RACE. The sequencer listed for this sample is Illumina HiSeq 2500. A second roughly 6 to 11 cycle PCR used a sample-barcoded 5' primer and a J-beta primer mix. A template-switch 5' adaptor carrying 12 random nucleotides introduced a unique molecular identifier onto each TCR beta cDNA molecule. Each sample yielded at least 2.5 million CDR3-containing paired-end reads. First-strand cDNA was synthesized from all RNA with the Mint cDNA synthesis kit, primed by a TRBC-specific oligonucleotide. Following uracil-DNA glycosylase treatment, all cDNA underwent a first 18-cycle PCR with the universal primers M1SS and BC2_uni_R. The original methods were these. For normalization, 1 million high-quality reads, each with a distinct molecular identifier, were randomly selected from each sample. Instead of being binned into consensus sequences, reads with shared molecular identifiers were discarded. MiTCR, set to a Q25 quality threshold and the strictest error-elimination algorithm, was used for CDR3 identification, clonotype clustering and error correction. Lower-bound total TCR beta diversity was estimated with a nonparametric unseen species model using Euler transformation. In-frame beta chains were kept once TCRdb had trimmed the public reads at Q25 with fastp and called clones with MiXCR. One record per CDR3 amino acid sequence lists the most common genes and DNA. The authors' filters were not applied to this entry. Here the sample has fewer than 750,000 distinct CDR3 sequences; around 52% occur a single time. About 13% of the sample belongs to the ten largest clones.

The CDR3 measures 15 amino acids from cysteine to phenylalanine. Just the 45-base CDR3 DNA is kept, in frame starting at base 1. Via the germline V gene, CDR1 is ENHRY and CDR2 SYGVKD. V lost 2 bases and J lost 3 bases, and the count of bases not matched to a germline gene is 2. Systemically healthy Caucasian individuals from Russia, some 40 in total and aged about 6 to 95 years, were included as donors. Each donor gave ten milliliters of peripheral blood, drawn into EDTA-treated Vacutainer tubes. Ficoll-Paque density-gradient centrifugation was used to isolate PBMCs, with at least 6.5 million per sample. Trizol reagent was used to extract total RNA from PBMCs, with at least 5.5 micrograms per sample. The percentages of naive CD45RAhigh/CD27high T cells were determined by flow cytometry on a PBMC aliquot from every donor. This clonotype was seen a handful of times. This clone's antigen is unknown. No base quality information exists; no much larger clone differs at one position.

The sequenced material came from blood. This receptor chain uses TRBV10-3 and TRBJ2-2; TRBD1 aligns with 8 central bases. The TCR was taken from a woman aged 80 or older in good health. The CDR3 loop reads CAISETGQDTGELFF. DNA sequence: TGTGCCATCAGTGAGACGGGACAGGACACCGGGGAGCTGTTTTTT.